This T cell receptor beta chain was recorded in a study of a mutant IDH1 vaccine in newly diagnosed glioma. Study as a whole: Among treated patients, about 60% were male and around 40% female, and mean age was approximately 40 years.

Per germline, CDR1 LNHDA and CDR2 SQIVND (reference sequence). With 6 bases removed from V and 1 base from J, the gap between germline ends came to 6 bases. The length of the CDR3 is 12 residues. Sample time point: week 35, safety follow-up. All doses held 300 ug of mutant IDH1 20-mer peptide, with topical imiquimod. TCRdb keeps only in-frame clones here, not all; method: immunoSEQ multiplex PCR. The sample records some 57,000 clones, under 90% being singletons. Findings of the study overall: Pseudoprogression showed no apparent link to changes in top peripheral T cell clonotypes.

This clone was picked up a small number of times. Its matching antigen is unknown. The sequence was obtained from a woman between 18 and 29 years old with glioma. The starting material was PBMCs, obtained from a glioma patient whose treatment included an IDH1 peptide vaccine. The chain joins TRBV19 to TRBJ1-1; the D is unclear. DNA of the CDR3: TGTGCCAGTAGATGGGGGAACACTGAAGCTTTCTTT. Translated: CASRWGNTEAFF. The whole variable domain, remainder taken from reference TRBV19 and TRBJ1-1, is DGGITQSPKYLFRKEGQNVTLSCEQNLNHDAMYWYRQDPGQGLRLIYYSQIVNDFQKGDIAEGYSVSREKKESFPLTVTSAQKNPTAFYLCASRWGNTEAFFGQGTRLTVV.